This T cell receptor beta chain was found in a study of blood T cell repertoires in COVID-19 (TCRdb year 2020). Regarding the study in general: Samples covering the acute and convalescent phases of COVID-19 were provided by collaborators in the United States, Italy and Spain. The material from the prospective study consisted of cDNA or gDNA derived from T cells, B-cell-depleted T cells, or PBMCs. Deeply sampled blood TCRbeta repertoires from subjects exposed to, actively infected with, or recovered from COVID-19 were included in the dataset. The repertoires were released in a freely available public database meant as a resource for research on the immune response to SARS-CoV-2. The samples were drawn from two sources: the first 160 participants of the ongoing ImmuneRACE study, and 1,000 to 1,500 subjects contributed by 6 global collaborators. The sample metadata nearly always contained a de-identified subject ID, COVID-19 status, age in years and sex. HLA class I and class II types, where available, came from metadata supplied by the sample provider rather than from assay-based typing.

Regarding this clone: No antigen is known for it. It has no much larger one-base neighbor in the sample; base qualities were not kept.

Here is what the overall study found, with its caveats: Clinical and demographic metadata were provided uncurated, with the amount varying by source and participant.

Each collaborating institution followed its own protocols to collect whole blood in K2EDTA tubes. For TCRbeta analysis, collaborators shipped samples as frozen whole blood, isolated PBMCs, or DNA extracted from either of those sample types. TCRbeta CDR3 regions were amplified from genomic DNA by means of the immunoSEQ Assay, a bias-controlled multiplex PCR. On the study's bioinformatics: The number of nucleated cells in each sample was estimated by amplification of reference gene primers within the assay. To quantify the absolute abundance of each unique TCRbeta CDR3 rearrangement, sequence reads were collapsed and filtered. For each sample, productive Simpson clonality was calculated as the square root of Simpson's diversity index across productive rearrangements. TCRdb carries this immuneACCESS record with in-frame sequences only. Its versions omit some clonotypes, under half of them owing to an unresolved V gene in the studies checked, with the rest unexplained. From that table come the V and J calls and clone size; the DNA was used to work out D and trimming. The sample table holds some 80,000 clones, of which 90% were seen once. The top ten clonotypes cover over 2% of the sample.

The origin of this receptor is a human donor in a cohort sampled during active COVID-19. The sample consisted of peripheral blood.

This receptor carries the CDR3 CASSEVQGGNTEAFF. The nucleotide sequence reads TGTGCCAGCAGTGAAGTTCAGGGAGGTAACACTGAAGCTTTCTTT. The sequence joins TRBV2 to TRBJ1-1; TRBD1 is a possible D gene, resting on 5 matching bases. Taken from the germline V gene, the CDR1 and CDR2 loops are SNHLY and FYNNEI. From its cysteine to its phenylalanine, the CDR3 spans 15 amino acids. This entry keeps only the CDR3 DNA: 45 bases, framed from base 1. Cut back by 1 base and 2 bases, the V and J ends lie 11 bases apart.